This T cell receptor (beta chain) was found in a study of OX40 agonist ivuxolimab in advanced cancers. CDR3 size: 14 residues. With 5 bases clipped from V and 9 bases from J, the junction kept 10 bases outside the gene matches. The germline CDR1 and CDR2 sequences are SGHTA and FQGTGA. Produced via immunoSEQ multiplex PCR; TCRdb's table is partial and in-frame only. Among about 60,000 clones, about 89% were seen once, and the ten largest hold about 14%. The chain combines TRBV7-3 with TRBJ2-1; the match to TRBD2 covers 7 bases. This sample comprised CD4+ or CD8+ T cells sorted from blood, obtained in a trial of the OX40 agonist ivuxolimab. The receptor was isolated from an adult with an advanced solid tumor such as melanoma, head and neck, liver or kidney cancer. Written as DNA, the CDR3 is TGTGCCAGCAGCCAGACTAGTTCGGGGGGTGAGCAGTTCTTC. Translation gives CASSQTSSGGEQFF.